The entry that follows covers one TCR beta chain sequence. This record comes from a study of blood T cell repertoires in COVID-19. Study context: Samples taken during acute and convalescent COVID-19 were collected in the United States, Italy and Spain. From T cells, B-cell-depleted T cells, or PBMCs came the material, which was cDNA or gDNA.

The germline CDR1 and CDR2 sequences are SGDLS and YYNGEE. The CDR3 spans 15 residues. V lost 3 bases, J lost 6 bases, and 8 bases stayed unmatched. Original processing methods: Counts of nucleated cells, estimated from reference gene primer amplification, were obtained. This table comes from immunoSEQ multiplex PCR, and its TCRdb copy is limited to in-frame clones, with some not included. The V and J calls and the clone size are those of that table, but D and trimming were determined from the DNA. This table holds under 60,000 clones, 70% to 90% found once. The sequence was collected from a human donor in a cohort sampled during active COVID-19. The specimen was peripheral blood. The V and J genes are TRBV9 and TRBJ2-3; 9 bases line up with TRBD1. CDR3 loop: CASSAQTGGLDTQYF. In DNA, the CDR3 is TGTGCCAGCAGCGCCCAGACAGGGGGATTGGATACGCAGTATTTT.